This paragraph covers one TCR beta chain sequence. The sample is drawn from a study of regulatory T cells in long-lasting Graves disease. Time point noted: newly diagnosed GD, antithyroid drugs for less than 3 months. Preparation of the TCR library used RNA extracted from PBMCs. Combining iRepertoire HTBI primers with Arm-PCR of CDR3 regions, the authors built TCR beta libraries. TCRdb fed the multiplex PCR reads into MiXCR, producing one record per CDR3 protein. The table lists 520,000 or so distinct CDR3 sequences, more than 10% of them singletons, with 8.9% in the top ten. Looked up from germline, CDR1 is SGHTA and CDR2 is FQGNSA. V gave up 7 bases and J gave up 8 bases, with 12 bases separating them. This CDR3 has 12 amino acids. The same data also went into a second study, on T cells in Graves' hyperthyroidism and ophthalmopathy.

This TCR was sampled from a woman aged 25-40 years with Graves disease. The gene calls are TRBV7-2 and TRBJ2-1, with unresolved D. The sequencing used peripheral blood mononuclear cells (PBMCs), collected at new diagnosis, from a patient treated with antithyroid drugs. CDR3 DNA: TGTGCCAGCAAACCTTTGGGCTATGAGCAGTTCTTC. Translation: CASKPLGYEQFF.